The present TCR beta chain was sequenced within a study of blood T cells in healthy people across ages. The second PCR ran roughly 7 to 12 cycles with a sample-barcoded 5' primer and J-beta primers. From the 5' RACE reads, TCRdb called clonotypes with MiXCR, one entry per CDR3 protein. The sample lists some 1.7 million distinct CDR3 sequences, approximately 30% occurring once. Study outcomes and limitations: As age increased, TCR beta diversity per million T cells fell in a roughly linear fashion.

This clonotype was seen repeatedly, ten times or more. Its specificity is unknown. Trimming removed 7 bases at V and 0 bases at J, with 17 bases between. The CDR3 has 16 amino acids. CDR1 is MNHEY and CDR2 is SVGAGI in the germline V gene. The sequencing sample was made of blood. This receptor was obtained from a woman in her twenties or thirties in good health. V and J are TRBV6-5 and TRBJ2-3; maybe TRBD2 (5 bases). CDR3 amino acids: CASTRAWRVSTDTQYF. The CDR3 coding sequence is TGTGCCAGCACTCGAGCGTGGCGGGTGAGCACAGATACGCAGTATTTT.